This T cell receptor beta chain stems from a study of low-dose radiotherapy and immunotherapy resistance in tumors. Whole-study context: Individuals in Cohort 2 had 1 Gy per fraction every two weeks, adding up to 13 Gy over 26 weeks. Aspirin was taken orally by patients at 300 mg daily for four cycles from cycle 1 day 1.

The sample's time point: before trial treatment. The presence of advanced solid tumors lacking tumor-infiltrating lymphocytes characterized eligible patients. Covering alpha and beta chains, TRAV- and TRBV-specific primers were used for the first-strand cDNA. It was with a constant-region primer and a V-primer adapter that TCRs were amplified over roughly 20 PCR cycles. The isolated mRNA underwent amplification through in vitro transcription. One entry per CDR3 protein results from TCRdb running MiXCR on the reads. The sample shows 64,000 or so distinct CDR3 sequences, 30% to 40% of them seen only once. CDR1 SGHRS and CDR2 YFSETQ come from the germline V gene. The CDR3 spans 15 residues. V shed 0 bases and J shed 0 bases, with 6 bases lying between them.

The chain joins TRBV5-1 to TRBJ2-2; D not certain. The TCR originated in a female donor with ovarian cancer. The sequences come from PBMCs, collected before treatment. In DNA form, the CDR3 reads TGCGCCAGCAGCTTGGGACATACGAACACCGGGGAGCTGTTTTTT. It encodes CASSLGHTNTGELFF.